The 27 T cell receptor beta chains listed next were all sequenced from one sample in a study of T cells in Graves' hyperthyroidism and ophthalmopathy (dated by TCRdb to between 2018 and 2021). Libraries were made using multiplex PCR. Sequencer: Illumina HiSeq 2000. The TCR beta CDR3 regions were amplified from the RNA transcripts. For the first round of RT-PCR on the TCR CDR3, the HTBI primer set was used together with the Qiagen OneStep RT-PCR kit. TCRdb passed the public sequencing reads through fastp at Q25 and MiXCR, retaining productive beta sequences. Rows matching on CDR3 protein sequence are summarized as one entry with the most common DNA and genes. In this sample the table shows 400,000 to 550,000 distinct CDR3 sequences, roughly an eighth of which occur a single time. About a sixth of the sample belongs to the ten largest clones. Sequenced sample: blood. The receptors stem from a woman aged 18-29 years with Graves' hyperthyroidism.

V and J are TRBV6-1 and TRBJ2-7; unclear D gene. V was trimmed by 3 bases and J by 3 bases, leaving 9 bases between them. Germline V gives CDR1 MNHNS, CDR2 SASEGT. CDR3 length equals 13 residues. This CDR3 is CASSDGRNYEQYV. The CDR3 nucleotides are TGTGCCAGCAGTGACGGACGGAACTACGAGCAGTACGTC.

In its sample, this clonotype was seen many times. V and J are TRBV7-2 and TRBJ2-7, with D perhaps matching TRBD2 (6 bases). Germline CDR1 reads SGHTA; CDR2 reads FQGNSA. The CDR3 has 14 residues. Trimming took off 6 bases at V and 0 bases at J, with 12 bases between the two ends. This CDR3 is CASSSAGSSYEQYV. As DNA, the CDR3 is TGTGCCAGCAGTTCGGCGGGGAGCTCCTACGAGCAGTACGTC.

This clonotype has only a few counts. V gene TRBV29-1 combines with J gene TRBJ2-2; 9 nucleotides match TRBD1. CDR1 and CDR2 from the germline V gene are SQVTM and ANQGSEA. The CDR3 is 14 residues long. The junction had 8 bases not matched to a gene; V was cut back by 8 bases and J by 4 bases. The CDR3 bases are TGCAGCATAACTGGGACAGGGATCACCGGGGAGCTGTTTTTT. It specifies CSITGTGITGELFF.

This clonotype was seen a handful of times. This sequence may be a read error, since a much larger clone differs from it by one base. In DNA, the CDR3 is TGTGCCACCACGGGGGGGCAGAACAATGAGCAGTTCTTC. Amino acid sequence: CATTGGQNNEQFF. The chain links TRBV24-1 to TRBJ2-1; 8 nucleotides align to TRBD2. Trimming removed 8 bases from V and 5 bases from J; junction bases left unmatched: 4. The germline CDR1 and CDR2 sequences are KGHDR and SFDVKD. This CDR3 comprises 13 residues.

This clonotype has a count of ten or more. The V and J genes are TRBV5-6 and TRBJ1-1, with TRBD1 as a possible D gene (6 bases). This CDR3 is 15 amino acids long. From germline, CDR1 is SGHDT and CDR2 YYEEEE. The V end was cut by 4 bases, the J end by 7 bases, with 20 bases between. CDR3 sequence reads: CASSRAHRDYGEAFF. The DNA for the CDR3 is TGTGCCAGCAGCCGCGCGCACAGGGACTATGGTGAAGCTTTCTTT.

This chain's CDR3 is CAISEGGDTHGYTF. CDR3 in DNA: TGTGCCATCAGTGAAGGGGGGGACACCCATGGCTACACCTTC. The chain is built from TRBV10-3 and TRBJ1-2; D may be TRBD1 (6 bases). This CDR3 is built from 14 residues. Germline loops: CDR1 ENHRY, CDR2 SYGVKD. Trimming removed 3 bases from V and 6 bases from J, with 14 bases in between.

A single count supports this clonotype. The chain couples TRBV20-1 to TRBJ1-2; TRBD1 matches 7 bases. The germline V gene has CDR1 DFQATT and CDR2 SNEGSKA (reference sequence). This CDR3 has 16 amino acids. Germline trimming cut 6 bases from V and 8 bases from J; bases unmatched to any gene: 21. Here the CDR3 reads CSAQLQGSGRSRGYTF. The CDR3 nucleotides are TGCAGTGCCCAATTACAGGGGTCAGGCAGAAGTCGGGGCTACACCTTC.

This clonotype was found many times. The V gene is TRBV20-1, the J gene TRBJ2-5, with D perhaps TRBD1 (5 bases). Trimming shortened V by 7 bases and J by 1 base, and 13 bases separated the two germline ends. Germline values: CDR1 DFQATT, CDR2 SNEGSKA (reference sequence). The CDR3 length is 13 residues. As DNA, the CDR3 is TGCAGTGTGAACAGGATGACCCAAGAGACCCAGTACTTC. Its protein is CSVNRMTQETQYF.

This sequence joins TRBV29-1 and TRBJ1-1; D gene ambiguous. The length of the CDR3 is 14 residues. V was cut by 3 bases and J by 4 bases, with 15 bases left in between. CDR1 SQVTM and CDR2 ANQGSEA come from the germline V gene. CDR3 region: CSVEIGPYGTEAFF. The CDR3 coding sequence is TGCAGCGTTGAGATAGGTCCCTATGGCACTGAAGCTTTCTTT. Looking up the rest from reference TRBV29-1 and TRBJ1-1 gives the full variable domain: SAVISQKPSRDICQRGTSLTIQCQVDSQVTMMFWYRQQPGQSLTLIATANQGSEATYESGFVIDKFPISRPNLTFSTLTVSNMSPEDSSIYLCSVEIGPYGTEAFFGQGTRLTVV.

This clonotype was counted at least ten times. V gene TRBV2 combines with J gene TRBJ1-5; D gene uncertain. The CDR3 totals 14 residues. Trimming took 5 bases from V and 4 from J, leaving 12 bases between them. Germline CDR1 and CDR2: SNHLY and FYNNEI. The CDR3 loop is CASSRGFGNQPQHF. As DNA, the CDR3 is TGTGCCAGCAGTCGAGGGTTTGGTAATCAGCCCCAGCATTTT.

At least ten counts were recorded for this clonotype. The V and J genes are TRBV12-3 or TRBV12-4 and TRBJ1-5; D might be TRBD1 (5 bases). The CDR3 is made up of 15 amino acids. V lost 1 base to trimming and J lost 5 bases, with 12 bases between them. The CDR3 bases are TGTGCCAGCAGTTTAGGCATCGGGGGACATCAGCCCCAGCATTTT. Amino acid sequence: CASSLGIGGHQPQHF.

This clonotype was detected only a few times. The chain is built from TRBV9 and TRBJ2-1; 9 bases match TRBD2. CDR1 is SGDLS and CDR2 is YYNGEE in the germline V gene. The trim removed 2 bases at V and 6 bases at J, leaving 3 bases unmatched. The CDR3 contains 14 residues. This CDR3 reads CASSVGAGGNEQFF. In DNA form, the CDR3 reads TGTGCCAGCAGCGTTGGAGCGGGAGGCAATGAGCAGTTCTTC.

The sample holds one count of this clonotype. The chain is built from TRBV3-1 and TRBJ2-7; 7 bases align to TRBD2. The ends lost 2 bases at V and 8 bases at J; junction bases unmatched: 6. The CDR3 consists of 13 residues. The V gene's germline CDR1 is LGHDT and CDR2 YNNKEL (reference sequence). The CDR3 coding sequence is TGTGCCAGCAGCCAATCCGTTAGCGGGCAGCAGTACGTC. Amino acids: CASSQSVSGQQYV.

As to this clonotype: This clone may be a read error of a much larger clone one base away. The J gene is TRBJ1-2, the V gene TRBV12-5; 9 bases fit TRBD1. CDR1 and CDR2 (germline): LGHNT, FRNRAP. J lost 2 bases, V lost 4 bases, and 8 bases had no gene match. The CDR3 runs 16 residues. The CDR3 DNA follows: TGTGCTAGTGGTTCGGTACAGGGGGCAGGAAACTATGGCTACACCTTC. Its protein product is CASGSVQGAGNYGYTF.

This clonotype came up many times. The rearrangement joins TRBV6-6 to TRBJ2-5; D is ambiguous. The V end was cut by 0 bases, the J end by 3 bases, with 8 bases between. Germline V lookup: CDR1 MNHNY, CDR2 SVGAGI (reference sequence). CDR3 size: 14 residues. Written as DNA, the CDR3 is TGTGCCAGCAGTTACTCTAACAGCGAAGAGACCCAGTACTTC. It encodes CASSYSNSEETQYF.

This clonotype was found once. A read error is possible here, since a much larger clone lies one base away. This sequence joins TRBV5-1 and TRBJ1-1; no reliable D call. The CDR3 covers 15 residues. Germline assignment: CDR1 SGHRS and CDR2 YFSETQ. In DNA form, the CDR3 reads TGCGCCAGCGGCTTGAGTGTTCAGTTAAACACTGAAGCTTTCTTT. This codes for CASGLSVQLNTEAFF.

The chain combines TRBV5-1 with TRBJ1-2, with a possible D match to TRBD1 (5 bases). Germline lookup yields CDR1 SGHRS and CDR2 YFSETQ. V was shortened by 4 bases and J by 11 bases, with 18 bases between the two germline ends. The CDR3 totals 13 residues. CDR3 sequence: CASSQGLRGGYTF. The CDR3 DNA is TGCGCCAGCAGCCAGGGACTTCGGGGAGGGTACACCTTC. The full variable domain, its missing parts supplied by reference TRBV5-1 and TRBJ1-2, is KAGVTQTPRYLIKTRGQQVTLSCSPISGHRSVSWYQQTPGQGLQFLFEYFSETQRNKGNFPGRFSGRQFSNSRSEMNVSTLELGDSALYLCASSQGLRGGYTFGSGTRLTVV.

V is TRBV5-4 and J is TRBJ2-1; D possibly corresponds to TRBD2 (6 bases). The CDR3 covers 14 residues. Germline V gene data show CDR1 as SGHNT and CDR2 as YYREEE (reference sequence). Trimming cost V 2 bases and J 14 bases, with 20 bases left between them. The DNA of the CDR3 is TGTGCCAGCAGCTTACCCAAGACTAGAGGGTCCGAGTTCTTC. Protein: CASSLPKTRGSEFF.

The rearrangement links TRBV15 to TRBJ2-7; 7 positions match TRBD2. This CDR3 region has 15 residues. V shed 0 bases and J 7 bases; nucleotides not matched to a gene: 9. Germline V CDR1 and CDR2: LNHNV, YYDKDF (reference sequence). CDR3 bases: TGTGCCACCAGCAGAGAAGCGGGGTCATCCAGGGAGCAGTACTTC. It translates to CATSREAGSSREQYF.

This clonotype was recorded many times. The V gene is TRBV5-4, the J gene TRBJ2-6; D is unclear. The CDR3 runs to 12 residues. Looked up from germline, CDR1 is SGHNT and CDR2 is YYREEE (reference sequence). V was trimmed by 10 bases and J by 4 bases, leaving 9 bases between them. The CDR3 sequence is CAAKRGANVLTF. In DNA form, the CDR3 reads TGTGCCGCAAAGAGAGGGGCCAACGTCCTGACTTTC.

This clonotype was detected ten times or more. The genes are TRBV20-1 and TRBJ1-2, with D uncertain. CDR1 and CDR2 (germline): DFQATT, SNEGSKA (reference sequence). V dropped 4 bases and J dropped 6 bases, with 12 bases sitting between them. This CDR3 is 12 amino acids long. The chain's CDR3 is CSATGGRHGYTF. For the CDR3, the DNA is TGCAGTGCTACGGGCGGACGGCATGGCTACACCTTC.

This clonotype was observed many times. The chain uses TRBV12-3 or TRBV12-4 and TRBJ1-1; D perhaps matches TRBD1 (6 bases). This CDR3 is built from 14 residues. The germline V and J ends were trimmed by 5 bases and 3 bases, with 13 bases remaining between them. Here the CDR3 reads CASSRGHSDTEAFF. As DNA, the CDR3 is TGTGCCAGCAGTAGGGGACACTCGGACACTGAAGCTTTCTTT.

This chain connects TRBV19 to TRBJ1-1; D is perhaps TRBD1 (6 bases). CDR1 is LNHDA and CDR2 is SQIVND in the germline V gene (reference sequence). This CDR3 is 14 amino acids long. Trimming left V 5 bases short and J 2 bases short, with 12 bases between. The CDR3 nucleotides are TGTGCCAGTAGTCTCTGGACAGATAACACTGAAGCTTTCTTT. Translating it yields CASSLWTDNTEAFF.

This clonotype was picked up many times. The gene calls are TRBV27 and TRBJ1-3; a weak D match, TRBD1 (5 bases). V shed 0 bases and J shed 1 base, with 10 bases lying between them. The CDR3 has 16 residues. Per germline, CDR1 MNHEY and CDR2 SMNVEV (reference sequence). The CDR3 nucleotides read TGTGCCAGCAGTTTATCGATGGGGGAATCTGGAAACACCATATATTTT. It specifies CASSLSMGESGNTIYF.

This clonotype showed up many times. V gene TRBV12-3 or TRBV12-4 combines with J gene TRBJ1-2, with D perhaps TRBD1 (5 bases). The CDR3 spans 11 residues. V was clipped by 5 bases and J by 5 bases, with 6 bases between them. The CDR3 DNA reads TGTGCCAGCAGTCGACAGTATGGCTACACCTTC. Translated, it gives CASSRQYGYTF.

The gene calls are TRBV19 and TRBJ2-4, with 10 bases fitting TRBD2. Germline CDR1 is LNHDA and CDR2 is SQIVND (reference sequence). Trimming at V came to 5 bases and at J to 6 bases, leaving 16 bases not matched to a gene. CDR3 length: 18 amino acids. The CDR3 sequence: CASSRIPGAGGPVNIQYF. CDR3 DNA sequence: TGTGCCAGTAGTCGGATCCCTGGAGCGGGAGGGCCCGTAAACATTCAGTACTTC.

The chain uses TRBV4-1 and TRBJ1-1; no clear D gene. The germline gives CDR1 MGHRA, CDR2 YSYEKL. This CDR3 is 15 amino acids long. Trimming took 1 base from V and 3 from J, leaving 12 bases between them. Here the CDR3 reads CASSQVPPRDTEAFF. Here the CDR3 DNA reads TGCGCCAGCAGCCAAGTCCCCCCTAGGGACACTGAAGCTTTCTTT.